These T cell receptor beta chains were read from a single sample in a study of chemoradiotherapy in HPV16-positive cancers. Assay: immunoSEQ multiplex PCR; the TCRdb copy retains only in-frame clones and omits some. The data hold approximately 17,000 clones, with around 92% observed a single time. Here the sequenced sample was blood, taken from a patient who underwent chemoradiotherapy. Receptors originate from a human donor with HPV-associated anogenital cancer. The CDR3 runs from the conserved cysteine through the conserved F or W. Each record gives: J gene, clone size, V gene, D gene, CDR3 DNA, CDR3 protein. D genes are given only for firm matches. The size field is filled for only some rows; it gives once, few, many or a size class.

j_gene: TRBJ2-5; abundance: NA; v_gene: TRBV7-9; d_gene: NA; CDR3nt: TGTGCCAGCAGCTTTCTACTTGAGGAGACCCAGTACTTC; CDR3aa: CASSFLLEETQYF
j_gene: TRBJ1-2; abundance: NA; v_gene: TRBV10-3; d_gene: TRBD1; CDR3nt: TGTGCCATCAGTACTGGACAGGCTCCTAACTATGGCTACACCTTC; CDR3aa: CAISTGQAPNYGYTF
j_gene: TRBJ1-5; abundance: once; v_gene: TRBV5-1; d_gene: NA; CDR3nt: TGCGCCAGCAGCCCCCTGGGGTTCGACAATCAGCCCCAGCATTTT; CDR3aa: CASSPLGFDNQPQHF
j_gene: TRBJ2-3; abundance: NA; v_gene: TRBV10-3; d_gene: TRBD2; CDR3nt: TGTGCCATCAGACCGGGACTAGCGGGAAGGATGGATACGCAGTATTTT; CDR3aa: CAIRPGLAGRMDTQYF
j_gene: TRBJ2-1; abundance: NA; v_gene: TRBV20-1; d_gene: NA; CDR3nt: TGCAGTGCTAGGGACTCCAAGGAGCAGTTCTTC; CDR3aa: CSARDSKEQFF
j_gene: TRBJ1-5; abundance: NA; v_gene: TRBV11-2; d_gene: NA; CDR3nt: TGTGCCAGCAGCTTAGCGGGCAATCAGCCCCAGCATTTT; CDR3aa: CASSLAGNQPQHF
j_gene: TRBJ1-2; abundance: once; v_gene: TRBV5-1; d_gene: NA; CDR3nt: TGCGCCAGCAGCGCCGATGGGGGGGCCTATGGCTACACCTTC; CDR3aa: CASSADGGAYGYTF
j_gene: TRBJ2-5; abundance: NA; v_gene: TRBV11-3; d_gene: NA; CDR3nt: TGTGCCAGCAGCAGGGGTGGCACTGAGGGGGAGACCCAGTACTTC; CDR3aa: CASSRGGTEGETQYF
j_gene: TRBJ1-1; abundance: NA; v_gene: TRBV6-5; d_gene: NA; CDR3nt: TGTGCCAGCAGTTACGGCAGGGAGACTGAAGCTTTCTTT; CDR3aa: CASSYGRETEAFF
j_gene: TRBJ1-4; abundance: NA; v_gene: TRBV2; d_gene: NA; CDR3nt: TGTGCCAGCAGACTGACAGACGCAAATGAAAAACTGTTTTTT; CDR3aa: CASRLTDANEKLFF
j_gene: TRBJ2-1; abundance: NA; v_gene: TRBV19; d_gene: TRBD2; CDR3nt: TGTGCCAGTAAGAAGCGGGGGGGCCTCATTGGTAATGAGCAGTTCTTC; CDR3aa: CASKKRGGLIGNEQFF
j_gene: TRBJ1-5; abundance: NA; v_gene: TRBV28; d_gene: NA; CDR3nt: TGTGCCAGCAGGACGCCACGACCGGGGGATCAGCCCCAGCATTTT; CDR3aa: CASRTPRPGDQPQHF
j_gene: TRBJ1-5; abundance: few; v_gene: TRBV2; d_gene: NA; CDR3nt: TGTGCCAGCAGGCGGAGCCAGTTCAATCAGCCCCAGCATTTT; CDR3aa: CASRRSQFNQPQHF
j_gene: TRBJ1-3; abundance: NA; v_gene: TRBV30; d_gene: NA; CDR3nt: TGTGCCTGGAAGGCCAGGTCCTTGGGGAACACCATATATTTT; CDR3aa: CAWKARSLGNTIYF
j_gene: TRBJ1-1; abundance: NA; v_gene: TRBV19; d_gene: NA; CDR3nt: TGTGCCAGTAGTTTCCCGACGGGAGAAATGCGAAGGAACACTGAAGCTTTCTTT; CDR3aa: CASSFPTGEMRRNTEAFF
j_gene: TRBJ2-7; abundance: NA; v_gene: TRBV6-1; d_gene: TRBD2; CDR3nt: TGTGCCAGCAGTGAAGCGGGTGGACTAGCGGGGCCGTACGAGCAGTACTTC; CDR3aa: CASSEAGGLAGPYEQYF
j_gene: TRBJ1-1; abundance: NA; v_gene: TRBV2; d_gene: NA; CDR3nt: TGTGCCAGCAGTGAAGCTGGGGGTAGTACTGAAGCTTTCTTT; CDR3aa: CASSEAGGSTEAFF
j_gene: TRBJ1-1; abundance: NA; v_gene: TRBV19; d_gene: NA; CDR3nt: TGTGCCAGTAGTATGGGTGGATATACGACCTGGAACACTGAAGCTTTCTTT; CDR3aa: CASSMGGYTTWNTEAFF
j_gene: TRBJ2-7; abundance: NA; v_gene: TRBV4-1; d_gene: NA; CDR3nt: TGCGCCAGCAGGACCCCAGGGAAAGCTAACGAGCAGTACTTC; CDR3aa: CASRTPGKANEQYF
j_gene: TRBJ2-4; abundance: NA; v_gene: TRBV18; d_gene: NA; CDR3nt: TGTGCCAGCTCACCGGGACTAGCCAAAAACATTCAGTACTTC; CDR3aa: CASSPGLAKNIQYF
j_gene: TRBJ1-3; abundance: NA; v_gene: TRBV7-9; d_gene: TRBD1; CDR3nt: TGTGCCAGCAGATTCCCCCGGGACAGCCCTGGAAACACCATATATTTT; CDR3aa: CASRFPRDSPGNTIYF
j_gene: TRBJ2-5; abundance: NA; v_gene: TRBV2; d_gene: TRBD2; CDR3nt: TGTGCCAGCAGTTGGGACTACCAGATCGAGACCCAGTACTTC; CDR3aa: CASSWDYQIETQYF
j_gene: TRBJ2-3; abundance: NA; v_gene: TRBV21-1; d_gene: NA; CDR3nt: TGTGCCAGCAGCAAAAAGGACACAGATACGCAGTATTTT; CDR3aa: CASSKKDTDTQYF
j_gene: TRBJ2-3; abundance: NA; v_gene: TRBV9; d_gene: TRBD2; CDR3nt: TGTGCCAGCAGCGTAGCCTCGGGGGGATCCTCCACAGATACGCAGTATTTT; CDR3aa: CASSVASGGSSTDTQYF
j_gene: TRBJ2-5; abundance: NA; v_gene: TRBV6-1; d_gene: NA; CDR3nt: TGTGCCAGCAGTGTAGGATGGGGATTGGAGACCCAGTACTTC; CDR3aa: CASSVGWGLETQYF
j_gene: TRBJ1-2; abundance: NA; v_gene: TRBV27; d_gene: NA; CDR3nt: TGTGCCAGCAGTTTTCTGGCGGATCTTAACTATGGCTACACCTTC; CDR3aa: CASSFLADLNYGYTF
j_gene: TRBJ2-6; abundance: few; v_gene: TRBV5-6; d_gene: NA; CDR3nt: TGTGCCAGCAGCTTGCGTCGGGACACCTACTCTGGGGCCAACGTCCTGACTTTC; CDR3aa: CASSLRRDTYSGANVLTF
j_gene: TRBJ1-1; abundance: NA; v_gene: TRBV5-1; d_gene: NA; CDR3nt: TGCGCCAGCAGCTGGCTGGTCTTTGAATCTGGGACTGAAGCTTTCTTT; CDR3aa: CASSWLVFESGTEAFF
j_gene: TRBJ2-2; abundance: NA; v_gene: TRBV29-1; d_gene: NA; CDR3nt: TGCAGCGTTGATTTCGGGAAGCACACCGGGGAGCTGTTTTTT; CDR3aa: CSVDFGKHTGELFF
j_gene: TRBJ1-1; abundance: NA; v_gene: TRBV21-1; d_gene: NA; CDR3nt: TGTGCCAGCATAGGGGGACAGGGGGCCACGATGGGCACTGAAGCTTTCTTT; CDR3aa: CASIGGQGATMGTEAFF
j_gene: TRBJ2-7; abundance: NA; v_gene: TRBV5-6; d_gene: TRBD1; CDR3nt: TGTGCCAGCAGCTGGACAGGGCCTTCCTACGAGCAGTACTTC; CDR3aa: CASSWTGPSYEQYF
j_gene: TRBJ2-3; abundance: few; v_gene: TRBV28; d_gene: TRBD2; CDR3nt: TGTGCCAGCAGTTTCTTCGACTTAGCGGGAGCCCTCACAGATACGCAGTATTTT; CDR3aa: CASSFFDLAGALTDTQYF
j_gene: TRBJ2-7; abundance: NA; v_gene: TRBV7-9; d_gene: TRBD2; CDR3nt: TGTGCCAGCAGCTCGATTACTAGCGGGGGATCCTACGAGCAGTACTTC; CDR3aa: CASSSITSGGSYEQYF
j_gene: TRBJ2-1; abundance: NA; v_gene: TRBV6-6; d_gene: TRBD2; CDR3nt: TGTGCCAGCTTAACTAGCGGCTCCTACAATGAGCAGTTCTTC; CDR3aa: CASLTSGSYNEQFF
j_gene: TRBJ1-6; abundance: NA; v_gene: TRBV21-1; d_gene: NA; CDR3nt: TGTGCCAGCAGCAAATTTAATAGGAAACCTTACTCCTATAATTCACCCCTCCACTTT; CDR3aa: CASSKFNRKPYSYNSPLHF
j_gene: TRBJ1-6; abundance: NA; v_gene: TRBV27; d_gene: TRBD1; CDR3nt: TGTGCCAGCACCTCGGGGGGTAGGGGGCTGGCCTATAATTCACCCCTCCACTTT; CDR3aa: CASTSGGRGLAYNSPLHF
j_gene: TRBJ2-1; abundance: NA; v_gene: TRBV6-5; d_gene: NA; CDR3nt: TGTGCCAGCAGGTACTCCAGGAGCTCCTACAATGAGCAGTTCTTC; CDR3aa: CASRYSRSSYNEQFF
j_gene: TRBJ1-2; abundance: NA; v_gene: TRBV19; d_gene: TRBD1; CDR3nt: TGTGCCAGTAGTATTGAGGGGGCGCGGGGCTACACCTTC; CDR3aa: CASSIEGARGYTF
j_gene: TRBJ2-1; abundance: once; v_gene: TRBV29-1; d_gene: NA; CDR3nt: TGCAGCGTGGGTTGGAGGGGGGGTGAGCAGTTCTTC; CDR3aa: CSVGWRGGEQFF
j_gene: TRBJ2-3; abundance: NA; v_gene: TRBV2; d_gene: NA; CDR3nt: TGTGCCAGCAGGCGGTTGAGCTCCGCTACGCAGTATTTT; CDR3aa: CASRRLSSATQYF
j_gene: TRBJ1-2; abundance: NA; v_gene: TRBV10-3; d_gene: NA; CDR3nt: TGTGCCATCAGGGACGGCGAACTATCTCCCACCGGCTATGGCTACACCTTC; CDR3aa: CAIRDGELSPTGYGYTF
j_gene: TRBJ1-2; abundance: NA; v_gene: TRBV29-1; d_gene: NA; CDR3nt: TGCAGCGTTGATGACAGCCTCTATGGCTACACCTTC; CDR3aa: CSVDDSLYGYTF
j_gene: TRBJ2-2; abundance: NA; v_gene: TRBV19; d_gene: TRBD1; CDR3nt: TGTGCCATCAGGGGGTGCACCGGGGAGCTGTTTTTT; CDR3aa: CAIRGCTGELFF
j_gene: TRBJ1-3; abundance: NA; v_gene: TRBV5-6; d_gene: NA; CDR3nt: TGTGCCAGCAGCTTGGAATGGCGTCAGCGAAACACCATATATTTT; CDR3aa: CASSLEWRQRNTIYF
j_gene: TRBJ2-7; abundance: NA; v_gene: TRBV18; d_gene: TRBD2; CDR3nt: TGCGCCAGCTCACCAGGCCTAGCGGGGGGCCACTACGAGCAGTACTTC; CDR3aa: CASSPGLAGGHYEQYF
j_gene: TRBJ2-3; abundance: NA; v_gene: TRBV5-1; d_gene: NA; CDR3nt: TGCGCCAGCAGCCTCGGACTCAGACTAGGTTCAGATACGCAGTATTTT; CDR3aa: CASSLGLRLGSDTQYF
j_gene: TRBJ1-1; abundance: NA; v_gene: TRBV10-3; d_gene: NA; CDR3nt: TGTGCCATCAGAACAGTGAAGGAGAACACTGAAGCTTTCTTT; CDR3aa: CAIRTVKENTEAFF
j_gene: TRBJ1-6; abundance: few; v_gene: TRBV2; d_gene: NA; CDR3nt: TGTGCCAGCAATAGGGTAGATTCACCCCTCCACTTT; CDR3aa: CASNRVDSPLHF
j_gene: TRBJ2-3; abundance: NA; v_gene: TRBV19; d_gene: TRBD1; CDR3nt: TGTGCCAGCGACAGGGGCTTCGTCAAAGATACGCAGTATTTT; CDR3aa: CASDRGFVKDTQYF
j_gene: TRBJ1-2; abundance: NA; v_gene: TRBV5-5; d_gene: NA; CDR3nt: TGTGCCAGCAGCTTGGAGGGGACTAACTATGGCTACACCTTC; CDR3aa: CASSLEGTNYGYTF
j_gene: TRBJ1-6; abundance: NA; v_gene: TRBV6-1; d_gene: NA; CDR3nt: TGTGCCAGCGCTCAGGGCTATAATTCACCCCTCCACTTT; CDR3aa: CASAQGYNSPLHF
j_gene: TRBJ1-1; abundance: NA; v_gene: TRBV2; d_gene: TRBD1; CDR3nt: TGTGCCAGCAGTGAAAGGCGACAGGGGGAAACTGAAGCTTTCTTT; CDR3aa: CASSERRQGETEAFF
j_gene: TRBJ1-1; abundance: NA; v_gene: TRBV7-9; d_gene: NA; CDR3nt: TGTGCCAGCAGCTTAGCGGGTCAGCCGCTTATGAACACTGAAGCTTTCTTT; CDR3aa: CASSLAGQPLMNTEAFF
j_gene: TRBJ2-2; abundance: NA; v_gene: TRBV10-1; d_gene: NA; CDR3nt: TGCGCCAGCAGTGAAAATCTCGCGAACACCGGGGAGCTGTTTTTT; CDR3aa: CASSENLANTGELFF
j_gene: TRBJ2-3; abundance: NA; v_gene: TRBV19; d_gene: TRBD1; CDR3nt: TGTGCCAGTAGTGCGCCCCGGTCTGGGGGACAGGGGAGCACAGATACGCAGTATTTT; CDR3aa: CASSAPRSGGQGSTDTQYF
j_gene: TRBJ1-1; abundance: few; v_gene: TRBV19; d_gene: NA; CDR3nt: TGTGCCAGTAGTATAGCCCAGAAAGCTTTCTTT; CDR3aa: CASSIAQKAFF
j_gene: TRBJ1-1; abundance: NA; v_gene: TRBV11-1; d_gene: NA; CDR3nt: TGTGCCAGCAGACTTAGTCTGGGACGGAAGAACACTGAAGCTTTCTTT; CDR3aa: CASRLSLGRKNTEAFF
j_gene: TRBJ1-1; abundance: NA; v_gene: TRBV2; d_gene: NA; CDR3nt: TGTGCCAGCAGTTCAAGAGGTGGGAACACTGAAGCTTTCTTT; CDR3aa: CASSSRGGNTEAFF
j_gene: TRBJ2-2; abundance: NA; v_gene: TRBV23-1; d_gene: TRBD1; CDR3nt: TGCGCCAGCAGTCAAGGGCAGGACAGGGGGCTCCTACAGAACACCGGGGAGCTGTTTTTT; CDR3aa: CASSQGQDRGLLQNTGELFF